The rows below give T cell receptor beta chains drawn from one sample of a study of regulatory T cells in long-lasting Graves disease. TCRdb re-called the multiplex PCR reads with MiXCR, one entry per CDR3 protein. The sample lists under 300,000 distinct CDR3 sequences, about 20% occurring once. Separately, the same data were catalogued under a study of T cells in Graves' hyperthyroidism and ophthalmopathy.

The source was peripheral blood mononuclear cells (PBMCs), collected at new diagnosis, from a patient treated with antithyroid drugs. The receptors derive from a woman in her twenties or thirties with Graves disease. The CDR3 runs from the conserved cysteine through the conserved F or W. The D gene is left open where the match is weak. Clone size is shown for a subset of rows, as once, few, many or a class of expanded clone.

D gene	V gene	clone size	J gene	CDR3 protein	CDR3 DNA
.	TRBV19	many	TRBJ2-1	CASRAWRGNEQFF	TGTGCCAGTAGGGCCTGGCGTGGGAATGAGCAGTTCTTC
.	TRBV18	many	TRBJ1-5	CASSPTLGAFLNQPQHF	TGTGCCAGCTCACCAACCCTCGGGGCTTTCCTCAATCAGCCCCAGCATTTT
.	TRBV12-3/TRBV12-4	few	TRBJ2-2	CASSSNCPPGELFF	TGTGCCAGCAGTTCTAACTGCCCGCCCGGGGAGCTGTTTTTT
.	TRBV11-2	few	TRBJ2-7	CASSLLGQGGNEQYF	TGTGCCAGCAGCTTACTAGGGCAGGGGGGCAACGAGCAGTACTTC
.	TRBV5-6	.	TRBJ2-2	CASSLDWGPTGELFF	TGTGCCAGCAGCTTGGATTGGGGGCCCACCGGGGAGCTGTTTTTT
TRBD1	TRBV12-3/TRBV12-4	many	TRBJ1-2	CASRGDRPYGYTF	TGTGCCAGCAGGGGGGACAGACCCTATGGCTACACCTTC
.	TRBV20-1	many	TRBJ1-2	CSARDSGSGYTF	TGCAGTGCTAGAGATTCAGGGTCTGGCTACACCTTC
.	TRBV6-1	many	TRBJ1-5	CASSEARRANQPQHF	TGTGCCAGCAGTGAAGCCCGCCGGGCCAATCAGCCCCAGCATTTT
TRBD2	TRBV5-1	many	TRBJ2-4	CASSPSSTSPIQYF	TGCGCCAGCAGCCCCTCCTCGACTAGCCCTATTCAGTACTTC
.	TRBV6-2/TRBV6-3	many	TRBJ1-1	CASSYTTNTEAFF	TGTGCCAGCAGTTACACTACAAATACTGAAGCTTTCTTT
.	TRBV11-2	many	TRBJ2-5	CASSLERGETQYF	TGTGCCAGCAGCTTAGAAAGAGGCGAGACCCAGTACTTC
TRBD1	TRBV29-1	.	TRBJ1-1	CSVPPGQGTEAFF	TGCAGCGTTCCGCCGGGACAGGGCACTGAAGCTTTCTTT
.	TRBV20-1	many	TRBJ1-5	CSARPNSNSNQPQHF	TGCAGTGCTAGACCGAACAGTAATAGCAATCAGCCCCAGCATTTT
.	TRBV2	many	TRBJ1-5	CASMTGVGASNQPQHF	TGTGCCAGCATGACAGGAGTGGGTGCTAGCAATCAGCCCCAGCATTTT
.	TRBV7-9	many	TRBJ2-7	CASSPRRGRRFYEQYF	TGTGCCAGCAGCCCCAGGCGAGGTCGTCGCTTCTACGAGCAGTACTTC
.	TRBV18	few	TRBJ1-3	CASSPSDNSGNTIYF	TGTGCCAGCTCACCCTCGGACAACTCTGGAAACACCATATATTTT
.	TRBV11-2	.	TRBJ1-2	CASSHSGGHLGYTF	TGTGCCAGCAGCCATTCGGGGGGCCACCTTGGCTACACCTTC
.	TRBV7-2	many	TRBJ2-1	CASSLGAGSHNEQFF	TGTGCCAGCAGCTTAGGGGCAGGGTCCCACAATGAGCAGTTCTTC
.	TRBV3-1	many	TRBJ1-2	CASSQAVRGGYTF	TGTGCCAGCAGCCAAGCTGTACGGGGTGGCTACACCTTC
.	TRBV20-1	many	TRBJ2-7	CSARGVALPHEQYF	TGCAGTGCTAGAGGCGTTGCGCTTCCCCACGAGCAGTACTTC
.	TRBV2	.	TRBJ1-2	CASSDNRDGYTF	TGTGCCAGCAGCGATAACAGGGATGGCTACACCTTC
.	TRBV10-2	few	TRBJ1-2	CASSESMGGIRDGYTF	TGCGCCAGCAGTGAGTCGATGGGGGGAATTCGGGATGGCTACACCTTC
TRBD1	TRBV5-4	many	TRBJ2-1	CASSPPGQAFYNEQFF	TGTGCCAGCAGCCCCCCGGGACAGGCGTTCTACAATGAGCAGTTCTTC
.	TRBV11-2	many	TRBJ1-1	CASSSRGWRGEEAFF	TGTGCCAGCAGCTCCCGCGGGTGGAGGGGTGAGGAGGCTTTCTTT
TRBD1	TRBV7-2	many	TRBJ1-5	CASSRTGGNQPQHF	TGTGCCAGCAGCAGGACAGGAGGCAATCAGCCCCAGCATTTT
.	TRBV3-1	many	TRBJ1-2	CASSHAGEHSNYGYTF	TGTGCCAGCAGCCATGCGGGGGAGCACTCTAACTATGGCTACACCTTC
.	TRBV20-1	many	TRBJ2-3	CSATQYTHRGTDTQYF	TGCAGTGCCACACAATACACTCACCGAGGCACAGATACGCAGTATTTT
TRBD2	TRBV19	.	TRBJ2-7	CASSRKTSGGAGEQYF	TGTGCCAGTAGTCGAAAGACTAGCGGGGGGGCCGGCGAGCAGTACTTC
.	TRBV7-2	many	TRBJ1-1	CVSSLTPPTEAFF	TGTGTCAGCAGCCTTACACCCCCCACTGAAGCTTTCTTT
.	TRBV28	many	TRBJ1-5	CASTPERGRPNQPQHF	TGTGCCAGCACTCCTGAGCGCGGGAGACCTAATCAGCCCCAGCATTTT
.	TRBV20-1	many	TRBJ1-2	CSARVGGYTF	TGCAGTGCTAGAGTTGGTGGCTACACCTTC
.	TRBV5-4	many	TRBJ2-5	CASSLGSDRETQYF	TGTGCCAGCAGCTTGGGTTCGGACCGGGAGACCCAGTACTTC
TRBD1	TRBV20-1	.	TRBJ2-7	CSAPAPDRAFHEQYF	TGCAGTGCCCCGGCCCCGGACAGGGCTTTCCACGAGCAGTACTTC
TRBD2	TRBV3-1	many	TRBJ2-7	CASSQDSGSSYEQYF	TGTGCCAGCAGCCAAGATAGCGGGTCCTCCTACGAGCAGTACTTC
.	TRBV29-1	.	TRBJ2-3	CSSGWDERSTSPDTQYF	TGCAGCTCTGGGTGGGATGAGCGTTCCACCTCCCCAGATACGCAGTATTTT
.	TRBV7-3	.	TRBJ1-5	CASSPYRDQPQHF	TGTGCCAGCAGCCCGTACAGGGATCAGCCCCAGCATTTT
.	TRBV10-3	few	TRBJ1-1	CAISESISNRVEAFF	TGTGCCATCAGTGAGTCCATTTCTAACAGGGTTGAAGCTTTCTTT
.	TRBV9	few	TRBJ2-2	CASSDRKTNTGELFF	TGTGCCAGCAGCGACAGGAAAACGAACACCGGGGAGCTGTTTTTT
TRBD1	TRBV12-3/TRBV12-4	few	TRBJ1-2	CASSLPGTGNTF	TGTGCCAGCAGCCTCCCCGGGACAGGGAACACCTTC
.	TRBV12-3/TRBV12-4	many	TRBJ1-5	CASSLDGFSQPQHF	TGTGCCAGCAGTTTAGACGGTTTCTCTCAGCCCCAGCATTTT
.	TRBV20-1	many	TRBJ1-1	CSAREATVNTEAFF	TGCAGTGCTAGAGAGGCGACAGTGAACACTGAAGCTTTCTTT
TRBD1	TRBV10-1	.	TRBJ2-1	CASSPTGTGGYNEQFF	TGCGCCAGCAGTCCGACCGGGACAGGGGGCTACAATGAGCAGTTCTTC
.	TRBV4-1	many	TRBJ2-4	CASSQAGVTKNIQYF	TGCGCCAGCAGCCAAGCGGGGGTGACCAAAAACATTCAGTACTTC
TRBD1	TRBV6-1	many	TRBJ2-2	CASAGGLTGELFF	TGTGCCAGTGCAGGGGGTCTCACCGGGGAGCTGTTTTTT
.	TRBV6-1	many	TRBJ1-5	CASRGGWSNQPQHF	TGTGCCAGCAGGGGGGGATGGAGCAATCAGCCCCAGCATTTT
.	TRBV20-1	many	TRBJ2-2	CSAKNAQGGGELFF	TGCAGTGCTAAAAACGCGCAGGGGGGCGGGGAGCTGTTTTTT
.	TRBV12-3/TRBV12-4	many	TRBJ1-2	CASSFDVGGRYGYTF	TGTGCCAGCAGTTTCGATGTTGGCGGACGATATGGCTACACCTTC
TRBD1	TRBV12-3/TRBV12-4	many	TRBJ2-1	CASSLGLTGAPHEQFF	TGTGCCAGCAGTTTGGGCCTGACAGGGGCCCCCCATGAGCAGTTCTTC
.	TRBV12-3/TRBV12-4	.	TRBJ2-7	CASSFEGYEQYF	TGTGCCAGCAGTTTTGAGGGCTACGAGCAGTACTTC
TRBD1	TRBV13	many	TRBJ1-1	CASSPAGGTEAFF	TGTGCCAGCAGCCCTGCAGGGGGCACTGAAGCTTTCTTT
.	TRBV30	.	TRBJ2-4	CAWSHPERHIQYF	TGTGCCTGGAGCCATCCGGAGAGACACATTCAGTACTTC
.	TRBV20-1	many	TRBJ1-5	CSARPSADQPQHF	TGCAGTGCTAGACCTTCCGCGGATCAGCCCCAGCATTTT